A selection of T cell receptor beta chains follows, all from one sample in a study of T cells in Graves' hyperthyroidism and ophthalmopathy. TCRdb re-analysed the multiplex PCR reads in MiXCR, keeping a single row per CDR3 protein. Found here are about 180,000 distinct CDR3 sequences, about 9% of them singletons; the top ten hold less than 25%. Sequenced: blood. These receptors were collected from a young woman with Graves' hyperthyroidism that later progressed to Graves' ophthalmopathy. CDR3s include the opening cysteine and the closing phenylalanine or tryptophan. A D gene is named only where the DNA matches it firmly. Sizes are listed as how often the clone was seen (once, few, many) or a class if it is expanded.

v_call,d_call,clone_size,j_call,cdr3_nt,cdr3_aa
TRBV6-4,.,few,TRBJ2-2,TGTGCCAGCAGTGACTCTTGGGCGAACACCGGGGAGCTGTTTTTT,CASSDSWANTGELFF
TRBV2,TRBD1,many,TRBJ1-4,TGTGCCAGCAGGTCCGGGACAGTTGAAAAACTGTTTTTT,CASRSGTVEKLFF
TRBV6-2/TRBV6-3,.,many,TRBJ1-1,TGTGCCAGCAGTTATTCCGGGGGGAACACTGAAGCTTTCTTT,CASSYSGGNTEAFF
TRBV2,TRBD2,many,TRBJ2-1,TGTGCCACTAATGGGGGGGGTGGCTACAATGAGCAGTTCTTC,CATNGGGGYNEQFF
TRBV7-6,.,many,TRBJ1-6,TGTGCCAGCAGCTTGAGGCCGGAAAATAATTCACCCCTCCACTTT,CASSLRPENNSPLHF
TRBV7-2,TRBD2,many,TRBJ2-3,TGTGCCAGCAGCTTCCTCTTTAGCGGGGGGACAGATACGCAGTATTTT,CASSFLFSGGTDTQYF
TRBV12-3/TRBV12-4,.,many,TRBJ2-1,TGTGCCAGCAGTCTAAACTCACCGGGGAATGAGCAGTTCTTC,CASSLNSPGNEQFF
TRBV11-2,TRBD1,many,TRBJ1-3,TGTGCCAGCAGCTTAGTACAGGGGGGCTCTGGAAACACCATATATTTT,CASSLVQGGSGNTIYF
TRBV9,TRBD1,few,TRBJ1-3,TGTGCCAGCAGCGTCAGAGGGGACAGCTCTGGAAACACCATATATTTT,CASSVRGDSSGNTIYF
TRBV19,.,few,TRBJ1-2,TGTGCCAGTAGTCACAGGAGAAACTATGGCTACACCTTC,CASSHRRNYGYTF
TRBV7-6,.,many,TRBJ2-7,TGTGCCAGCAGCCCAGCCTGGGACGGAAGATACGAGCAGTACTTC,CASSPAWDGRYEQYF
TRBV6-1,TRBD1,many,TRBJ1-5,TGTGCCAGCACTACCGGGACAGGGGGTCAGCCCCAGCATTTT,CASTTGTGGQPQHF
TRBV20-1,.,many,TRBJ1-1,TGCAGTGCTAGAGAAAGAGTACTGAACACTGAAGCTTTCTTT,CSARERVLNTEAFF
TRBV29-1,.,few,TRBJ2-5,TGCAGCGTTGAGAGAGACAGGTTTGACGAGACCCAGTACTTC,CSVERDRFDETQYF